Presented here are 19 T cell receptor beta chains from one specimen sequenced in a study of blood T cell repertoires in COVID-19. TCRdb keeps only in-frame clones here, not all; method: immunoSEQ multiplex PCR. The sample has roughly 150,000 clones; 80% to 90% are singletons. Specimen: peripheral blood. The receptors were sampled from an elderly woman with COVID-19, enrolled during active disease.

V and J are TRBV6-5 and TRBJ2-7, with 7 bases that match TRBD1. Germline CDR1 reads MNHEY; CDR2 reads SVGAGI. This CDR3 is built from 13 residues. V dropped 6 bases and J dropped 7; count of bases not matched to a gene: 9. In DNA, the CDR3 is TGTGCCAGCAGGGACAGGTTGCAGGGGGAGCAGTACTTC. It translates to CASRDRLQGEQYF.

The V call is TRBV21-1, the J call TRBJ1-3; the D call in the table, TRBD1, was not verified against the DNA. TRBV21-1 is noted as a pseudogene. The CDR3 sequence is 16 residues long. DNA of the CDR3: TGTGCCAGCAGCTACAGGGTAGGTATTGTAGGAAACACCATATATTTT. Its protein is CASSYRVGIVGNTIYF.

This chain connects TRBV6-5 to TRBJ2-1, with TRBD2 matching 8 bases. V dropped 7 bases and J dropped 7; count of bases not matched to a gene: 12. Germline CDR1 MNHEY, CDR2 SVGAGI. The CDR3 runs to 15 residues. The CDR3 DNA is TGTGCCAGCATGCCCCGGACTAGCTCCCCTAATGAGCAGTTCTTC. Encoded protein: CASMPRTSSPNEQFF.

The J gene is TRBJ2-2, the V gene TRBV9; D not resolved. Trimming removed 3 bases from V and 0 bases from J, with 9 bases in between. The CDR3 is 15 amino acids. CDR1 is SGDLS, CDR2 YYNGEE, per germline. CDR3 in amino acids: CASSDVLANTGELFF. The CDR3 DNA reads TGTGCCAGCAGCGACGTACTTGCGAACACCGGGGAGCTGTTTTTT.

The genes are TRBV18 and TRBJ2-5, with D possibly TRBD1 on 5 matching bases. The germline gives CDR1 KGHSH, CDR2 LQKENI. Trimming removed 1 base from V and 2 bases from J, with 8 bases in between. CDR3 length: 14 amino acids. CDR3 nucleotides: TGTGCCAGCTCACCACTTGGACATCAAGAGACCCAGTACTTC. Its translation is CASSPLGHQETQYF.

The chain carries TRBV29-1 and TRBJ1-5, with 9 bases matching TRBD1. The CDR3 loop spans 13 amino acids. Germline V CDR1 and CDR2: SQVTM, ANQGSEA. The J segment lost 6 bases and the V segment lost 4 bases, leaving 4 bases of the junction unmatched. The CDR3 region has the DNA TGCAGCGTTGGGGACAGGGCCGGTCAGCCCCAGCATTTT. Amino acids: CSVGDRAGQPQHF.

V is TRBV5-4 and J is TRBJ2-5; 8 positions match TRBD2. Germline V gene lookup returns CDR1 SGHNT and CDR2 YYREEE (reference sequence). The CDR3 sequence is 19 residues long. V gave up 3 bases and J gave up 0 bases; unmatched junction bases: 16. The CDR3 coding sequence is TGTGCCAGCAGCTCAGGTAGGGGAGCGGGAGACCTCTACCAAGAGACCCAGTACTTC. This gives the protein CASSSGRGAGDLYQETQYF. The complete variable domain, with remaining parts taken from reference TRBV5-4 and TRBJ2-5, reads ETGVTQSPTHLIKTRGQQVTLRCSSQSGHNTVSWYQQALGQGPQFIFQYYREEENGRGNFPPRFSGLQFPNYSSELNVNALELDDSALYLCASSSGRGAGDLYQETQYFGPGTRLLVL.

Here the CDR3 reads CASSLTSGGYEQYF. CDR3 DNA: TGCGCCAGCAGCTTGACTAGCGGGGGCTACGAGCAGTACTTC. V gene TRBV5-1 combines with J gene TRBJ2-7; 11 bases align to TRBD2. CDR3 size: 14 residues. Germline V gene lookup returns CDR1 SGHRS and CDR2 YFSETQ. Trimming at V came to 1 base and at J to 3 bases, leaving 0 bases not matched to a gene.

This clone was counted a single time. The CDR3 reads CASSQIDRGHGDTQYF. The CDR3 DNA follows: TGTGCCAGCAGCCAGATAGACAGGGGGCACGGAGATACGCAGTATTTT. V and J are TRBV4-2 and TRBJ2-3, with 10 bases identical to TRBD1. V lost 3 bases and J lost 5; bases outside the gene matches: 8. This CDR3 comprises 16 residues. Germline lookup yields CDR1 LGHNA and CDR2 YNFKEQ.

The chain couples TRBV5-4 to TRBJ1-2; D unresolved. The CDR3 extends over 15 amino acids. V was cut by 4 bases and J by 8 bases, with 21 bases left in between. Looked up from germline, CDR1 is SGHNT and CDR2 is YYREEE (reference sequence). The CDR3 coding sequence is TGTGCCAGCAGCCTAACTTTACCATCGGAGGACGGCTACACCTTC. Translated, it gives CASSLTLPSEDGYTF.

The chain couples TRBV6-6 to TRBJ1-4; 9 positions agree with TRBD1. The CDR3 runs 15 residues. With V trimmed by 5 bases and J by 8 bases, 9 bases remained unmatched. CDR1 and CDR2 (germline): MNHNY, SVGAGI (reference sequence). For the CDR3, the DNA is TGTGCCAGCAGTCACCCCGGGACAGGGACCGAAAAACTGTTTTTT. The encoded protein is CASSHPGTGTEKLFF.

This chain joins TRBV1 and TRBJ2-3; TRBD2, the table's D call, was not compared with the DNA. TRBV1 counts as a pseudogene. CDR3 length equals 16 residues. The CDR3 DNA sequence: TGCACCAGCATACCCAAGCGGGAGGGAAGCACAGATACGCAGTATTTT. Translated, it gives CTSIPKREGSTDTQYF.

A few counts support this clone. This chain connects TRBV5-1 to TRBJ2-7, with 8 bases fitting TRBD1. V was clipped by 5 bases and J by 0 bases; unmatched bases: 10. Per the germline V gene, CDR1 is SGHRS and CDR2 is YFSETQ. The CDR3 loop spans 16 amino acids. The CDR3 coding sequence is TGCGCCAGCAGGCCGGACTGGACAGGGATCTCCTACGAGCAGTACTTC. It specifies CASRPDWTGISYEQYF.

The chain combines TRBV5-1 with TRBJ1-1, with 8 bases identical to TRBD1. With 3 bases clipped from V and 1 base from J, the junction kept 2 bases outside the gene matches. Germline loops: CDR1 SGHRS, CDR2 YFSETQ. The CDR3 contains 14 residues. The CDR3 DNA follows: TGCGCCAGCAGCTCACAGGGGGGGAACACTGAAGCTTTCTTT. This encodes CASSSQGGNTEAFF. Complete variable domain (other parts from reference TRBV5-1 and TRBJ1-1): KAGVTQTPRYLIKTRGQQVTLSCSPISGHRSVSWYQQTPGQGLQFLFEYFSETQRNKGNFPGRFSGRQFSNSRSEMNVSTLELGDSALYLCASSSQGGNTEAFFGQGTRLTVV.

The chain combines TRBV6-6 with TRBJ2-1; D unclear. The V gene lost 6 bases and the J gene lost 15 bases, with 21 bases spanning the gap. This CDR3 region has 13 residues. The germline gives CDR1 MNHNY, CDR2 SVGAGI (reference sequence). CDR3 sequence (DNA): TGTGCCAGCAGCCGACACGGGTTGGAGAGGTCGTTCTTC. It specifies CASSRHGLERSFF.

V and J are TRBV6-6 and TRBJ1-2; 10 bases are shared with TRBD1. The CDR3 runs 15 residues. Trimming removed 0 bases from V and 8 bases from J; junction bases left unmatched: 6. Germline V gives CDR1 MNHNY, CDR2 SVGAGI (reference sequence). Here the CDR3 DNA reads TGTGCCAGCAGTTACTCCTTGGACAGGGGGGTCGGCTACACCTTC. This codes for CASSYSLDRGVGYTF.

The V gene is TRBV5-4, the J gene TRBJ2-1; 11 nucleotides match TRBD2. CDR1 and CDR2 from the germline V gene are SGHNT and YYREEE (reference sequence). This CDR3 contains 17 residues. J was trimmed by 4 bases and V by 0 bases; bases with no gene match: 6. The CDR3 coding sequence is TGTGCCAGCAGCTTGGCACCCATAGCGGGGGGGTACAATGAGCAGTTCTTC. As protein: CASSLAPIAGGYNEQFF.

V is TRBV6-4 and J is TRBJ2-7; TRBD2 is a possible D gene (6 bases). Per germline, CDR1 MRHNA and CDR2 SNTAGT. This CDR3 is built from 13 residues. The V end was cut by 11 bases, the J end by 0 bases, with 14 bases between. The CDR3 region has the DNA TGTGCCGCGATGGGGGGAAGCTCCTACGAGCAGTACTTC. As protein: CAAMGGSSYEQYF.

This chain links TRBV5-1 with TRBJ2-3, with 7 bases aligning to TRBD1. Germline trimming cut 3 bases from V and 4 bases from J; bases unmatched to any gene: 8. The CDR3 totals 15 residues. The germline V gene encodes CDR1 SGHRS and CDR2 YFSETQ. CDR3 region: CASSSHDRAPDTQYF. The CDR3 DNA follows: TGCGCCAGCAGCTCCCATGACAGGGCCCCAGATACGCAGTATTTT.